Listed here is a single T cell receptor beta chain. This record belongs to a study of CD8 T cells in Susac syndrome. RNA in amounts of about 0.5 to 1 ug was reverse transcribed with random hexamers. With immunoSEQ multiplex PCR, TCR beta CDR3 was amplified across 54 Vbeta and 13 Jbeta. MiXCR was run by TCRdb on the immunoSEQ multiplex PCR reads, yielding one entry per CDR3 protein. There are around 90,000 distinct CDR3 sequences in the sample; roughly 95% occur only once, and 0.5% to 0.8% lies in the top ten. Diagnostic criteria defined recently for definite or probable disease were met by the Susac syndrome patients. Sequenced input: CD8+ T cells from PBMCs. This sequence was found in a human donor with Susac syndrome.

CDR3 bases: TGTGCCAGCAGCGCCGGGACCCCAGGCTACGAGCAGTACTTC. Amino acids: CASSAGTPGYEQYF. The chain joins TRBV9 to TRBJ2-7; D may correspond to TRBD1 or TRBD2 (5 bases each). Germline V gene data show CDR1 as SGDLS and CDR2 as YYNGEE. V shed 3 bases and J shed 3 bases, with 13 bases lying between them. The CDR3 loop spans 14 amino acids.